Below, 23 T cell receptor beta chains from the same sample are listed, as sequenced in a study of T cell responses to AZD1222 COVID-19 vaccine. Clones were sequenced by immunoSEQ multiplex PCR, and TCRdb holds only the in-frame ones, with some missing. The profile shows approximately 110,000 clones, 70% to 90% of them singletons. This material consisted of peripheral blood, taken on day 0 of AZD1222 vaccination. Receptor source: an adult in good health.

This clone was recorded a few times. This chain links TRBV11-3 with TRBJ1-1; D ambiguous. The V end was cut by 5 bases, the J end by 5 bases, with 18 bases between. Germline values: CDR1 SGHNT, CDR2 YENEEA. The length of the CDR3 is 15 residues. The CDR3 DNA follows: TGTGCCAGCAGCCCTCCGAGCAATCTCCGGACTGAAGCTTTCTTT. Translating gives CASSPPSNLRTEAFF.

The gene calls are TRBV3-1 (or the pseudogene TRBV3-2) and TRBJ1-2; D is possibly TRBD1 (5 bases). Trimming cost V 0 bases and J 6 bases, with 17 bases left between them. Germline V gene data show CDR1 as LGHDT and CDR2 as YNNKEL (reference sequence). The CDR3 has 16 amino acids. CDR3 in DNA: TGTGCCAGCAGCCAAGAAATCGTTCTGGGGCTTGATGGCTACACCTTC. Amino acid sequence: CASSQEIVLGLDGYTF.

DNA of the CDR3: TGTGCCAGCTCACCATGGGCAGCTAACTATGGCTACACCTTC. The encoded protein is CASSPWAANYGYTF. The chain is built from TRBV18 and TRBJ1-2; no definite D call. Germline-derived CDR1 and CDR2 are KGHSH and LQKENI. This CDR3 contains 14 residues. With 2 bases removed from V and 0 bases from J, the gap between germline ends came to 7 bases.

The rearrangement links TRBV3-1 (or the pseudogene TRBV3-2) to TRBJ1-3, with 8 bases matching TRBD1. Trimming removed 4 bases from V and 0 bases from J; junction bases left unmatched: 8. The CDR3 has 17 residues. CDR1 LGHDT and CDR2 YNNKEL come from the germline V gene (reference sequence). CDR3 in DNA: TGTGCCAGCAGCCCCACCTGGACAGGGCCCTCTGGAAACACCATATATTTT. Its protein product is CASSPTWTGPSGNTIYF.

V is TRBV19 and J is TRBJ1-5, with TRBD1 matching 9 bases. J gave up 7 bases and V 7 bases, and 8 bases lay outside the gene matches. This CDR3 is built from 14 residues. Per the germline V gene, CDR1 is LNHDA and CDR2 is SQIVND (reference sequence). DNA for the CDR3: TGTGCCAGTATAGGACAGGGGTCAAGACAGCCCCAGCATTTT. Translating gives CASIGQGSRQPQHF.

The table lists this clone with a few counts. The chain combines TRBV6-1 with TRBJ1-3; D gene ambiguous. The germline V gene has CDR1 MNHNS and CDR2 SASEGT. The CDR3 runs to 15 residues. V was cut by 0 bases and J by 1 base, with 7 bases left in between. CDR3: CASSEALRSGNTIYF. In nucleotides, the CDR3 is TGTGCCAGCAGTGAAGCGCTACGGTCTGGAAACACCATATATTTT.

This chain links TRBV11-2 with TRBJ2-7, with 7 bases matching TRBD2. Germline-derived CDR1 and CDR2 are SGHAT and FQNNGV. With V trimmed by 5 bases and J by 7 bases, 11 bases remained unmatched. The CDR3 is 14 amino acids. CDR3 bases: TGTGCCAGCAGCATCAGGGATTCGCGGGGGGAGCAGTACTTC. Translation: CASSIRDSRGEQYF.

The genes are TRBV30 and TRBJ2-5; D unclear. This CDR3 contains 12 residues. Trimming cost V 4 bases and J 2 bases, with 8 bases left between them. CDR1 is GTSNPN and CDR2 is SVGIG in the germline V gene (reference sequence). The DNA for the CDR3 is TGTGCCTGGAACATGGGGCAAGAGACCCAGTACTTC. Its protein product is CAWNMGQETQYF. The entire variable domain, with the rest obtained from reference TRBV30 and TRBJ2-5, is as follows: SQTIHQWPATLVQPVGSPLSLECTVEGTSNPNLYWYRQAAGRGLQLLFYSVGIGQISSEVPQNLSASRPQDRQFILSSKKLLLSDSGFYLCAWNMGQETQYFGPGTRLLVL.

CDR3 region: CASSLTGTGDYGYTF. The CDR3 bases are TGTGCCAGCAGTTTAACCGGGACAGGGGACTATGGCTACACCTTC. The chain is built from TRBV28 and TRBJ1-2; 10 bases fit TRBD1. J lost 3 bases, V lost 2 bases, and 3 bases had no gene match. The V gene's germline CDR1 is MDHEN and CDR2 SYDVKM. The CDR3 has 15 residues.

In DNA, the CDR3 is TGTGCCAGTAGCCCGGCCGGAGCCTACGAGCAGTACGTC. Protein sequence: CASSPAGAYEQYV. The chain carries TRBV19 and TRBJ2-7, with D uncertain. The CDR3 is 13 amino acids. Germline V gene lookup returns CDR1 LNHDA and CDR2 SQIVND (reference sequence). Trimming removed 6 bases from V and 2 bases from J, with 11 bases in between.

V gene TRBV19 combines with J gene TRBJ1-5, with unresolved D. V was shortened by 3 bases and J by 3 bases, with 12 bases between the two germline ends. This CDR3 spans 15 amino acids. Germline V CDR1 and CDR2: LNHDA, SQIVND (reference sequence). In DNA form, the CDR3 reads TGTGCCAGTAGTATGGGCAGAGATCTCAATCAGCCCCAGCATTTT. It yields the protein CASSMGRDLNQPQHF.

This sequence joins TRBV24-1 and TRBJ2-3, with 7 bases lining up with TRBD2. V dropped 5 bases and J dropped 1; count of bases not matched to a gene: 14. The CDR3 is 18 residues long. Germline V CDR1 and CDR2: KGHDR, SFDVKD. The CDR3 nucleotides read TGTGCCACCAGTGGCTTGATCAGGAGGGGAGGGGGCACAGATACGCAGTATTTT. This gives the protein CATSGLIRRGGGTDTQYF.

The genes are TRBV5-6 and TRBJ2-4, with 7 bases matching TRBD1. This CDR3 region has 15 residues. With 3 bases clipped from V and 3 bases from J, the junction kept 6 bases outside the gene matches. Germline-derived CDR1 and CDR2 are SGHDT and YYEEEE. The DNA for the CDR3 is TGTGCCAGCAGCTACGGGACAGCCAGCAAAAACATTCAGTACTTC. It translates to CASSYGTASKNIQYF.

J is TRBJ2-2 and V is TRBV11-2; TRBD2 aligns across 8 bases. Germline values: CDR1 SGHAT, CDR2 FQNNGV. The CDR3 totals 16 residues. J was trimmed by 4 bases and V by 2 bases; bases with no gene match: 6. DNA for the CDR3: TGTGCCAGCAGCTTAACAGCGGGGGCCATCACCGGGGAGCTGTTTTTT. Its translation: CASSLTAGAITGELFF.

The V and J genes are TRBV9 and TRBJ2-2, with D perhaps TRBD2 (7 bases). The CDR3 is made up of 15 amino acids. CDR1 SGDLS and CDR2 YYNGEE come from the germline V gene. V lost 7 bases, J lost 1 base, and 14 bases lay in between. The CDR3 is CASRRGGVNTGELFF. The CDR3 nucleotides read TGTGCCAGCCGTAGGGGGGGAGTGAACACCGGGGAGCTGTTTTTT. Drawing the rest from reference TRBV9 and TRBJ2-2, the complete variable domain is DSGVTQTPKHLITATGQRVTLRCSPRSGDLSVYWYQQSLDQGLQFLIQYYNGEERAKGNILERFSAQQFPDLHSELNLSSLELGDSALYFCASRRGGVNTGELFFGEGSRLTVL.

The rearrangement uses TRBV4-3 and TRBJ1-3; D perhaps matches TRBD1 (6 bases). The CDR3 contains 14 residues. Trimming removed 0 bases from V and 5 bases from J, with 8 bases in between. Germline CDR1 reads LGHNA; CDR2 reads YSLEER. In DNA form, the CDR3 reads TGCGCCAGCAGCCAAGATAGGGACAGAAACACCATATATTTT. Translated, it gives CASSQDRDRNTIYF.

This chain links TRBV10-3 with TRBJ2-2; 12 bases line up with TRBD2. Germline V gives CDR1 ENHRY, CDR2 SYGVKD. V was clipped by 4 bases and J by 7 bases; unmatched bases: 4. This CDR3 has 15 amino acids. The CDR3 reads CAISGLAGVGGELFF. The CDR3 region has the DNA TGTGCCATCAGTGGACTAGCGGGAGTAGGCGGGGAGCTGTTTTTT.

V gene TRBV4-2 combines with J gene TRBJ1-6; the D is unclear. V lost 0 bases and J lost 7, with 7 bases in between. Germline assignment: CDR1 LGHNA and CDR2 YNFKEQ. The CDR3 is 14 amino acids. The CDR3, as DNA: TGTGCCAGCAGCCAAGATCTTCGCAATTCACCCCTCCACTTT. It is translated as CASSQDLRNSPLHF.

This chain uses TRBV6-5 with TRBJ2-7; D is possibly TRBD1 (6 bases). From germline, CDR1 is MNHEY and CDR2 SVGAGI. The CDR3 runs 13 residues. Trimming removed 11 bases at V and 4 bases at J, with 18 bases between. The CDR3 region is CAANQGRGYEQYF. The CDR3 region has the DNA TGTGCCGCCAACCAGGGCAGGGGATACGAGCAGTACTTC.

The chain couples TRBV3-1 (or the pseudogene TRBV3-2) to TRBJ2-5; D not resolved. Looked up from germline, CDR1 is LGHDT and CDR2 is YNNKEL (reference sequence). CDR3 size: 14 residues. V was pared by 4 bases and J by 0 bases, with 9 bases between. CDR3 sequence (DNA): TGTGCCAGCAGCCGATTATTGTACCAAGAGACCCAGTACTTC. Its protein is CASSRLLYQETQYF.

The rearrangement uses TRBV4-2 and TRBJ1-6; D unclear. There are 15 residues in the CDR3. Germline V gives CDR1 LGHNA, CDR2 YNFKEQ. Trimming took off 0 bases at V and 8 bases at J, with 11 bases between the two ends. The CDR3 DNA reads TGTGCCAGCAGCCAAGAGGTAGAGAGGGATTCACCCCTCCACTTT. Protein product: CASSQEVERDSPLHF.

The V and J genes are TRBV14 and TRBJ2-1, with D possibly being TRBD1 or TRBD2 (5 bases each). Germline values: CDR1 SGHDN, CDR2 FVKESK. Trimming took off 1 base at V and 7 bases at J, with 14 bases between the two ends. The CDR3 has 15 amino acids. The CDR3 nucleotides read TGTGCCAGCAGCCAAGTGGGGACGACCCGTAATGAGCAGTTCTTC. Its translation: CASSQVGTTRNEQFF.

J is TRBJ2-6 and V is TRBV19, with D possibly being TRBD1 (7 bases). Germline values: CDR1 LNHDA, CDR2 SQIVND (reference sequence). The CDR3 loop spans 19 amino acids. Trimming pared 3 bases from V and 1 base from J, leaving 19 bases between. CDR3 amino acids: CASSIRSDREVSGANVLTF. The CDR3 DNA follows: TGTGCCAGTAGTATTAGGAGCGACAGGGAGGTATCTGGGGCCAACGTCCTGACTTTC. Full variable domain (remainder filled in from reference TRBV19 and TRBJ2-6): DGGITQSPKYLFRKEGQNVTLSCEQNLNHDAMYWYRQDPGQGLRLIYYSQIVNDFQKGDIAEGYSVSREKKESFPLTVTSAQKNPTAFYLCASSIRSDREVSGANVLTFGAGSRLTVL.